Listed below are T cell receptor beta chains from one sample, sequenced in a study of OX40 agonist ivuxolimab in advanced cancers. TCRdb's table, derived via immunoSEQ multiplex PCR, lists solely in-frame clones and lacks some. Among about 46,000 clones, about 91% were seen once, and the ten largest hold roughly 4.9%. The specimen was CD4+ or CD8+ T cells sorted from blood, collected in a trial of the OX40 agonist ivuxolimab. All receptors come from an adult with an advanced solid tumor such as melanoma, head and neck, liver or kidney cancer. Each CDR3 is given without its conserved first and last residue. A D gene is named only where the DNA matches it firmly.

j_call v_call d_call cdr3_aa
TRBJ2-3 TRBV19 . ASSMTSGDTQY
TRBJ2-7 TRBV11-2 . ASSLIISYEQY
TRBJ2-4 TRBV27 . ASSQGPRDIQY
TRBJ2-1 TRBV7-9 TRBD2 ASSLLGGGDYNEQF
TRBJ2-1 TRBV27 TRBD1 ASSFQGTGGEQF
TRBJ2-1 TRBV19 . ASSPMPRGNNEQF
TRBJ2-3 TRBV6-5 . ASSYPDTQY
TRBJ2-3 TRBV7-2 . ASSSPQGSTDTQY
TRBJ2-7 TRBV4-2 TRBD2 ASSPYWVLAGGSSYEQY
TRBJ2-2 TRBV9 . ASSAGSGELF
TRBJ2-5 TRBV14 . ASSNRGAHAGETQY
TRBJ1-1 TRBV20-1 . SAIQDTEAF
TRBJ2-5 TRBV4-1 . ASSQEKEETQY
TRBJ2-4 TRBV11-2 TRBD2 ASSLLAGDYIQY
TRBJ2-4 TRBV21-1 . ASSDRAKNIQY
TRBJ2-7 TRBV30 TRBD2 AWSFSGGTYEQY
TRBJ1-3 TRBV5-6 . ASSLGGVLSGNTIY
TRBJ2-7 TRBV4-3 . ASSQEFGNEQY
TRBJ1-1 TRBV9 TRBD1 ASSLDPRGLNTEAF
TRBJ2-7 TRBV5-1 . ASSLAWGQSYEQY
TRBJ2-1 TRBV7-2 . ASSLVPGPYYNEQF
TRBJ2-3 TRBV9 . ASSVGGAETDTQY
TRBJ1-1 TRBV4-1 . ASSQGGLYTEAF
TRBJ2-7 TRBV25-1 TRBD2 ATNGREYPYEQY